This T cell receptor beta chain was retrieved from a study of T-cell memory formation after mild COVID-19 (TCRdb year 2021). For the wider study: TCR sequence clusters from the two donors were found to be largely donor specific. In two donors, T-cell clones that expanded and contracted after mild COVID-19 were tracked by sequencing TCRalpha and TCRbeta repertoires over time. The cohort was made up of two young adult volunteers, one female and one male, who were previously healthy. The investigation overall reported the following: The detection of some responding clones in pre-infection memory suggests that pre-existing cross-reactive memory T cells joined the SARS-CoV-2 response. Balanced CD4/CD8 phenotypes were observed for clones contracting from day 15 to 85, whereas a bias towards CD4+ was observed for a second wave of clones expanding from day 15 to 37. The study covered only a couple of mild cases, and larger cohorts including severe cases with pre-infection samples were considered necessary. Contracting CD4+ clones appeared mostly in the CM and EM memory subsets, whereas CD8+ clones were enriched in EMRA. The second-wave clones that peaked on day 37 were not confirmed to be SARS-CoV-2 specific.

PBMCs were isolated by Ficoll-Paque density gradient centrifugation. Counted from cysteine to phenylalanine, this CDR3 has 15 amino acids. Of the read, only the CDR3 DNA is kept; its 45 bases are in frame from base 1. The germline V gene sets CDR1 to SGHRS and CDR2 to YFSETQ. V is cut back by 1 base and J by 5 bases, with 7 bases in the junction unmatched. As to this clonotype: Which antigen it targets is not known. The input lacks base qualities; no much larger clone sits a single base away.

TCRdb shows the sequencer as Illumina NovaSeq 6000. TCRalpha and TCRbeta cDNA libraries were built by 5'RACE with constant-segment primers, adding sample barcodes and unique molecular identifiers. Trizol reagent was used to extract RNA from every sample. Libraries were amplified in two PCR steps, with a second sample barcode and Illumina TruSeq adapters added in the second step. Libraries were sequenced on an Illumina NovaSeq with 2 x 150 bp paired-end reads. Turning to the authors' computational methods: Reads were demultiplexed and collapsed into UMI-guided consensus sequences with migec v1.2.7. Using mixcr v2.1.11, the UMI consensuses were aligned to TRA and TRB V and J templates and assembled into clonotypes. Clonotypes were classified as expanded or contracted when called significant by both edgeR and NoisET, with noise models trained on biological replicates. For edgeR calls, the thresholds were a false discovery rate-adjusted p below 0.01 and a log2 fold-change of 1. As an exploratory analysis of dynamics, max-normalized trajectories of the 1000 most abundant clonotypes were examined by PCA with hierarchical clustering. The CD4 or CD8 phenotype of responding clones was assigned using the separately sequenced CD4+ and CD8+ repertoires. TCRdb itself trimmed the public reads at Q25 with fastp, ran MiXCR and retained productive beta chains. Duplicate CDR3 protein sequences are folded into a single record with the most common DNA and genes. TCRdb assigned the V and J calls; the authors' analysis was not used. The sample has around 250,000 distinct CDR3 sequences on record, 15% of them singletons. Together, the top ten hold over 2% of the sample.

The clonotype was recovered from an adult woman who had mild COVID-19 (a few samples of this study predate the infection). The sample titles of this study are shuffled in the database, so cell type and time point are left out; the donor was told from shared clones. Sequencing was done on a sample of PBMCs or a T cell subset sorted from them (not recorded which). The chain uses TRBV5-1 and TRBJ2-7, with 9 bases aligning to TRBD2. CDR3 sequence: CASSLTTSGFNEQYF. The DNA sequence reads TGCGCCAGCAGCTTGACTACTAGCGGGTTTAACGAGCAGTACTTC.